Below, 13 T cell receptor beta chains from the same sample are listed, as sequenced in a study of CD8 T cells in ankylosing spondylitis. A single record per CDR3 protein comes from TCRdb applying MiXCR to the 5' RACE reads. Of 200,000 to 250,000 distinct CDR3 sequences listed, about 16% are singletons. Study results and limitations: A TCR beta motif of several highly homologous variants seemed to mark ankylosing spondylitis blood.

Antigens of these TCRs are unknown. The sequencing input was blood, either unsorted or a sorted T cell fraction (not recorded which). The receptors were sampled from a male donor with ankylosing spondylitis.

The chain carries TRBV28 and TRBJ2-7; D could derive from TRBD1 or TRBD2 (6 bases each). The CDR3 spans 13 residues. CDR1 is MDHEN, CDR2 SYDVKM, per germline. V lost 1 base and J 8 bases, leaving 12 bases between the germline ends. CDR3: CASSLFTGTQQYF. DNA for the CDR3: TGTGCCAGCAGTTTATTTACAGGGACTCAGCAGTACTTC.

This clonotype was seen only a few times. This sequence joins TRBV4-1 and TRBJ2-1; TRBD2 is a possible D gene (6 bases). The germline gives CDR1 MGHRA, CDR2 YSYEKL. The CDR3 consists of 15 residues. Trimming took 4 bases from V and 3 from J, leaving 13 bases between them. CDR3 amino acids: CASSPLPGVYNEQFF. As DNA, the CDR3 is TGCGCCAGCAGCCCCCTGCCGGGAGTCTACAATGAGCAGTTCTTC.

This clonotype has ten or more counts. The rearrangement joins TRBV11-2 to TRBJ1-2; a weak D match, TRBD1 (5 bases). Trimming pared 0 bases from V and 2 bases from J, leaving 10 bases between. Germline loops: CDR1 SGHAT, CDR2 FQNNGV. This CDR3 spans 15 amino acids. CDR3 in amino acids: CASSLEVAGNYGYTF. The CDR3 bases are TGTGCCAGCAGCTTAGAGGTCGCAGGGAACTATGGCTACACCTTC.

In this sample, this clonotype turned up a few times. The chain recombines TRBV5-1 with TRBJ2-7, with 9 positions matching TRBD2. This CDR3 is 13 amino acids long. Per germline, CDR1 SGHRS and CDR2 YFSETQ. The ends lost 7 bases at V and 7 bases at J; junction bases unmatched: 9. This CDR3 reads CASPGLATGEQYF. DNA of the CDR3: TGCGCCAGCCCGGGACTAGCCACAGGGGAGCAGTACTTC.

This clonotype has a handful of counts. This sequence joins TRBV24-1 and TRBJ2-1; 9 nucleotides agree with TRBD1. Germline values: CDR1 KGHDR, CDR2 SFDVKD. J was trimmed by 8 bases and V by 4 bases; bases with no gene match: 8. There are 15 residues in the CDR3. The CDR3 DNA is TGTGCCACCAGTGACCCGGGACAGGGCTTCGATGAGCAGTTCTTC. Encoded protein: CATSDPGQGFDEQFF.

V and J are TRBV12-3 or TRBV12-4 and TRBJ2-3; 9 bases match TRBD1. The CDR3 is 15 residues long. Trimming cost V 4 bases and J 3 bases; bases outside gene matches: 5. The CDR3 DNA reads as TGTGCCAGCAGTTGGAACAGGGGGCGTACAGATACGCAGTATTTT. Its translation is CASSWNRGRTDTQYF.

The chain combines TRBV29-1 with TRBJ1-1; D not certain. Trimming stripped 3 bases from V and 1 base from J, with 9 bases between. CDR3 length: 13 amino acids. Germline assignment: CDR1 SQVTM and CDR2 ANQGSEA. The CDR3 DNA is TGCAGCGTTGATCGGGAGGCGAACACTGAAGCTTTCTTT. Encoded protein: CSVDREANTEAFF. Looking up the rest from reference TRBV29-1 and TRBJ1-1 gives the full variable domain: SAVISQKPSRDICQRGTSLTIQCQVDSQVTMMFWYRQQPGQSLTLIATANQGSEATYESGFVIDKFPISRPNLTFSTLTVSNMSPEDSSIYLCSVDREANTEAFFGQGTRLTVV.

This chain uses TRBV4-1 with TRBJ2-7, with D perhaps matching TRBD2 (5 bases). Germline CDR1 reads MGHRA; CDR2 reads YSYEKL. V was clipped by 1 base and J by 1 base, with 11 bases between them. The CDR3 has 15 amino acids. CDR3 bases: TGCGCCAGCAGCCAAGTGATCGGGGATTCCTACGAGCAGTACTTC. Translated: CASSQVIGDSYEQYF.

This rearrangement joins TRBV7-8 to TRBJ2-4; unclear D gene. Germline-derived CDR1 and CDR2 are SGHVS and FQNEAQ. Trimming removed 5 bases from V and 3 bases from J, with 26 bases in between. The CDR3 contains 19 residues. In DNA form, the CDR3 reads TGTGCCAGCAGCACACCGAAGGATTGGCAAACCGGATACAAAAACATTCAGTACTTC. Translating it yields CASSTPKDWQTGYKNIQYF.

This chain connects TRBV4-3 to TRBJ1-2; 8 nucleotides agree with TRBD1. Germline values: CDR1 LGHNA, CDR2 YSLEER. V was clipped by 1 base and J by 3 bases; unmatched bases: 10. This CDR3 region has 17 residues. The chain's CDR3 is CASSQVADRVGYYGYTF. In DNA form, the CDR3 reads TGCGCCAGCAGCCAAGTGGCGGACAGGGTGGGGTACTATGGCTACACCTTC.

V usage is TRBV5-1 and J usage is TRBJ2-3, with 9 nucleotides matching TRBD2. CDR3 length equals 17 residues. The V gene's germline CDR1 is SGHRS and CDR2 YFSETQ. V lost 4 bases, J lost 2 bases, and 11 bases stayed unmatched. The DNA of the CDR3 is TGCGCCAGCAGCCTGCGGGTTAGCGGGAGCTTCACAGATACGCAGTATTTT. This gives the protein CASSLRVSGSFTDTQYF.

V usage is TRBV11-2 and J usage is TRBJ2-7; D remains ambiguous. The CDR3 is 11 residues long. In germline, CDR1 is SGHAT, CDR2 FQNNGV. Trimming removed 6 bases at V and 3 bases at J, with 6 bases between. The CDR3 here is CASRLVYEQYF. DNA of the CDR3: TGTGCCAGCAGACTGGTCTACGAGCAGTACTTC.

This clonotype was counted only a few times. This sequence joins TRBV10-3 and TRBJ2-7; no clear D. Trimming shortened V by 0 bases and J by 0 bases, and 21 bases separated the two germline ends. The V gene's germline CDR1 is ENHRY and CDR2 SYGVKD. This CDR3 region has 19 residues. The CDR3 here is CAISESVGVWADSSYEQYF. In DNA form, the CDR3 reads TGTGCCATCAGTGAGTCTGTCGGAGTCTGGGCGGATAGCTCCTACGAGCAGTACTTC.